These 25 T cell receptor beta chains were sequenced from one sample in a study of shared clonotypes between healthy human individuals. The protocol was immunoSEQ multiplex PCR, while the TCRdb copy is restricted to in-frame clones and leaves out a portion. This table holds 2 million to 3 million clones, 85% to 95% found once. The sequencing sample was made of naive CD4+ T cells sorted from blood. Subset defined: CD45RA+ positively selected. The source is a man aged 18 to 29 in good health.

This CDR3 reads CASSPDPKNTEAFF. The CDR3 DNA sequence: TGTGCCAGCTCACCAGACCCAAAGAACACTGAAGCTTTCTTT. This chain uses TRBV18 with TRBJ1-1; no clear D gene. V was pared by 2 bases and J by 1 base, with 8 bases between. The germline gives CDR1 KGHSH, CDR2 LQKENI. The CDR3 extends over 14 amino acids.

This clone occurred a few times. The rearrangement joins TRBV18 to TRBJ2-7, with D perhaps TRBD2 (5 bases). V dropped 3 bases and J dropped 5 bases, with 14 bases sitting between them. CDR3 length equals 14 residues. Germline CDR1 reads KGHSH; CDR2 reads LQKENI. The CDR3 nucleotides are TGTGCCAGCTCACCGTGGCAGCGGATCAACGAGCAGTACTTC. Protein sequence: CASSPWQRINEQYF.

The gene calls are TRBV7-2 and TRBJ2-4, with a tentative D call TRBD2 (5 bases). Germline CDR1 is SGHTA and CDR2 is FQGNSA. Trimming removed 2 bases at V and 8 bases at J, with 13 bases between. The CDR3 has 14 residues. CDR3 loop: CASSLTRTGDIQYF. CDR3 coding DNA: TGTGCCAGCAGCTTAACAAGGACCGGGGACATTCAGTACTTC.

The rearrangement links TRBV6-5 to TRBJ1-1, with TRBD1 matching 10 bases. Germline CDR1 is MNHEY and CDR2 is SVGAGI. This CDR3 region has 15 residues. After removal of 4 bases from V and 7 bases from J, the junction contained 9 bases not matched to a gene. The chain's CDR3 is CASSSAGTGAYEAFF. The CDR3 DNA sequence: TGTGCCAGCAGTTCGGCCGGGACAGGGGCCTATGAAGCTTTCTTT.

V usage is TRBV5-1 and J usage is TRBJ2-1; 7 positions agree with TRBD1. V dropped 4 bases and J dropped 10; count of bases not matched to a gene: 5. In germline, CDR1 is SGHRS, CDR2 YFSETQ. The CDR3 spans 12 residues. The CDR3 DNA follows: TGCGCCAGCAGCATACAGGGGTGGGAGCAGTTCTTC. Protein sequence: CASSIQGWEQFF.

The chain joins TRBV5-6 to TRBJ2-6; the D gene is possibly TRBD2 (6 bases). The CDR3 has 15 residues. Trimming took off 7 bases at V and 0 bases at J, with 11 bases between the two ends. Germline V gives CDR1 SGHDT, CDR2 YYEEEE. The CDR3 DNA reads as TGTGCCAGCCACCTGGGGGGCTCTGGGGCCAACGTCCTGACTTTC. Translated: CASHLGGSGANVLTF. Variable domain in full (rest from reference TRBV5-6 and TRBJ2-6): DAGVTQSPTHLIKTRGQQVTLRCSPKSGHDTVSWYQQALGQGPQFIFQYYEEEERQRGNFPDRFSGHQFPNYSSELNVNALLLGDSALYLCASHLGGSGANVLTFGAGSRLTVL.

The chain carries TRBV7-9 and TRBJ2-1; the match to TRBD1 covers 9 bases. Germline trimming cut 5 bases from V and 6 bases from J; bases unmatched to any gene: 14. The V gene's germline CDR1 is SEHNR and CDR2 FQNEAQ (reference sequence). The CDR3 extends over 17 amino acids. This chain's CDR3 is CASSPPIRQGVGNEQFF. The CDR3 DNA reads TGTGCCAGCAGCCCCCCGATACGACAGGGGGTAGGCAATGAGCAGTTCTTC.

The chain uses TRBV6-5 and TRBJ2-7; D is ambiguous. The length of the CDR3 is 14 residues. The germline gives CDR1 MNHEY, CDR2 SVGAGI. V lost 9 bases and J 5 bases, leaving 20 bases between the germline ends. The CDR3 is CASRASGPSNEQYF. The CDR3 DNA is TGTGCCAGTCGAGCCAGTGGGCCCTCTAACGAGCAGTACTTC.

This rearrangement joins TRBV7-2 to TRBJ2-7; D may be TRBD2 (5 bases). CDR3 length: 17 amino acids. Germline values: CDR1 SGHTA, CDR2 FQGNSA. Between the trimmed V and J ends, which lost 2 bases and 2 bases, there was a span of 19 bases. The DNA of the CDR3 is TGTGCCAGCAGCTTATGGCAGTTGAGGGCCTCACCCTACGAGCAGTACTTC. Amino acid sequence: CASSLWQLRASPYEQYF. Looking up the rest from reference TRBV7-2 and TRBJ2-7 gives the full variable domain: GAGVSQSPSNKVTEKGKDVELRCDPISGHTALYWYRQSLGQGLEFLIYFQGNSAPDKSGLPSDRFSAERTGGSVSTLTIQRTQQEDSAVYLCASSLWQLRASPYEQYFGPGTRLTVT.

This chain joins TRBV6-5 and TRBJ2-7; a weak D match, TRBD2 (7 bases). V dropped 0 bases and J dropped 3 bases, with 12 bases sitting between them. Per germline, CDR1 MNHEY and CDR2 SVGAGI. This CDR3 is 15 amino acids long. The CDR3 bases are TGTGCCAGCAGTTACTCTAGGGAGGGGGTCTACGAGCAGTACTTC. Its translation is CASSYSREGVYEQYF.

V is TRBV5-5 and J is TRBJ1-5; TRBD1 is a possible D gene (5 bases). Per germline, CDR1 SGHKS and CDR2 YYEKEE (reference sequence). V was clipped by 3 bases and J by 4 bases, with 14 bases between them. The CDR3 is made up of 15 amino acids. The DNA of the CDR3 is TGTGCCAGCAGCTCCGCCGCTAGGGGTAATCAGCCCCAGCATTTT. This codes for CASSSAARGNQPQHF.

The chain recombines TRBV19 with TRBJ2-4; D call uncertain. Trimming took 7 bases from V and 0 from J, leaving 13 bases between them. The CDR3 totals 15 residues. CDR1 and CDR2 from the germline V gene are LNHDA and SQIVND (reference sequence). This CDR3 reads CASTPGEAAKNIQYF. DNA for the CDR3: TGTGCCAGTACCCCGGGTGAGGCAGCCAAAAACATTCAGTACTTC. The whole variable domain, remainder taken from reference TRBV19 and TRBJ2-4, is DGGITQSPKYLFRKEGQNVTLSCEQNLNHDAMYWYRQDPGQGLRLIYYSQIVNDFQKGDIAEGYSVSREKKESFPLTVTSAQKNPTAFYLCASTPGEAAKNIQYFGAGTRLSVL.

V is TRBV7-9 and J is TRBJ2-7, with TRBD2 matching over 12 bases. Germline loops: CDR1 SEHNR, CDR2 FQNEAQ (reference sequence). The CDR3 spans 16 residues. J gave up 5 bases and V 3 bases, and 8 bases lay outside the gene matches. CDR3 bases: TGTGCCAGCAGCTTCGAGACTAGCGGGGGAATGGACGAGCAGTACTTC. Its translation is CASSFETSGGMDEQYF.

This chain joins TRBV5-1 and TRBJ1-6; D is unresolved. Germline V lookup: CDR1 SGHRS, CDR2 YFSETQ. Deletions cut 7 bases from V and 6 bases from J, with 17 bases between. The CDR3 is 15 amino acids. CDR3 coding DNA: TGCGCCAGCCGTGAAATGATTTCTGGTAATTCACCCCTCCACTTT. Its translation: CASREMISGNSPLHF.

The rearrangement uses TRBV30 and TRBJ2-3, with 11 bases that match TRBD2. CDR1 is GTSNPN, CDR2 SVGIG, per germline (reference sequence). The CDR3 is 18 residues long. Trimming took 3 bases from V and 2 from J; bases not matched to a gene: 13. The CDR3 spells CAWRDTSGGSPFTDTQYF. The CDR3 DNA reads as TGTGCCTGGAGAGATACTAGCGGGGGAAGCCCTTTCACAGATACGCAGTATTTT.

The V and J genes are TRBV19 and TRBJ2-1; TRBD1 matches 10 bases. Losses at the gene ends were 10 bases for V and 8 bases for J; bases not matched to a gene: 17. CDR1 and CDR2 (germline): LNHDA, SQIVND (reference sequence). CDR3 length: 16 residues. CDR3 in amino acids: CATSTRDRGSADEQFF. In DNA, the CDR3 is TGTGCCACCTCGACTCGGGACAGGGGAAGTGCCGATGAGCAGTTCTTC. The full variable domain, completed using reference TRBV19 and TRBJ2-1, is DGGITQSPKYLFRKEGQNVTLSCEQNLNHDAMYWYRQDPGQGLRLIYYSQIVNDFQKGDIAEGYSVSREKKESFPLTVTSAQKNPTAFYLCATSTRDRGSADEQFFGPGTRLTVL.

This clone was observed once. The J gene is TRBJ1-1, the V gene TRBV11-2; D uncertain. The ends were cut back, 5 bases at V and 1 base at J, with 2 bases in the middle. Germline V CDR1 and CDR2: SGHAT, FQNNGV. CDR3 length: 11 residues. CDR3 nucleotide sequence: TGTGCCAGCAGCGGGAACACTGAAGCTTTCTTT. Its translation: CASSGNTEAFF.

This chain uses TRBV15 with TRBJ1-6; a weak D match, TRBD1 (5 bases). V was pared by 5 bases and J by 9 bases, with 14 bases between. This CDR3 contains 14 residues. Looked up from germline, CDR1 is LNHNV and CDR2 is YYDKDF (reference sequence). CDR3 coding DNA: TGTGCCACCAGCGGGGGAGGGAACCCTTCACCCCTCCACTTT. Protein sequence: CATSGGGNPSPLHF.

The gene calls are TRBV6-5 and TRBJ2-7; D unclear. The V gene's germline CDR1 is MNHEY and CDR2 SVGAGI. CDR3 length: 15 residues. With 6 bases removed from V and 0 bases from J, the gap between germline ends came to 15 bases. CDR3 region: CASSASDPGSYEQYF. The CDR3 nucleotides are TGTGCCAGCAGCGCGAGCGACCCCGGCTCCTACGAGCAGTACTTC.

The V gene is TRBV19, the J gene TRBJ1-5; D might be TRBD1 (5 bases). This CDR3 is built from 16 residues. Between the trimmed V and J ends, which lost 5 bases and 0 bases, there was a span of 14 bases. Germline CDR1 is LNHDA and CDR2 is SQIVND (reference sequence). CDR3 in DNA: TGTGCCAGTAGTGTACTACAGGTTAATAGCAATCAGCCCCAGCATTTT. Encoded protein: CASSVLQVNSNQPQHF.

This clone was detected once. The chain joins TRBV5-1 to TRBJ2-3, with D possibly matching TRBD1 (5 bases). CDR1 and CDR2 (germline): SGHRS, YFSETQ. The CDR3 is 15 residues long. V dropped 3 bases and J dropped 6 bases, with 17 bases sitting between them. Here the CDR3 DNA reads TGCGCCAGCAGCTCCCTAGGTTTCTCAGGGGATACGCAGTATTTT. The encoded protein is CASSSLGFSGDTQYF.

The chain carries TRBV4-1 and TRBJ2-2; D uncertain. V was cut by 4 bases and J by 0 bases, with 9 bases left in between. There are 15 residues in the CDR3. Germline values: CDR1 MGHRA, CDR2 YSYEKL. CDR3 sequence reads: CASSRAASNTGELFF. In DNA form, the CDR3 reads TGCGCCAGCAGCCGGGCCGCCTCGAACACCGGGGAGCTGTTTTTT.

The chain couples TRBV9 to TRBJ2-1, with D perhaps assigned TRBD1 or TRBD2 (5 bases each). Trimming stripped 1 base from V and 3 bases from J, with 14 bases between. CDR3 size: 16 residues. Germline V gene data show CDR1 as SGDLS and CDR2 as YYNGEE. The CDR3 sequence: CASSVMGVMNYNEQFF. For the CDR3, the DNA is TGTGCCAGCAGCGTAATGGGGGTAATGAACTACAATGAGCAGTTCTTC.

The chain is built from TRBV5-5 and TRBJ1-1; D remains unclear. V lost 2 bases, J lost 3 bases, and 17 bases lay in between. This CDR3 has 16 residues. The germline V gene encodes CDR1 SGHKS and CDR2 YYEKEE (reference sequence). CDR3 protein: CASSLLRTGSHTEAFF. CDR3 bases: TGTGCCAGCAGCTTATTGCGGACCGGGAGCCACACTGAAGCTTTCTTT.

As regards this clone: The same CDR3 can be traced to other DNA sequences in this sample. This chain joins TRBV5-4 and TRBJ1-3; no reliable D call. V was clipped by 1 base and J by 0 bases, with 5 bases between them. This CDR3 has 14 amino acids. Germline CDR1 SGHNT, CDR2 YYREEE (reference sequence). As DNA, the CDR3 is TGTGCCAGCAGCTTGAGAAGCTCTGGAAACACCATATATTTT. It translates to CASSLRSSGNTIYF.